The clone carrying this T cell receptor (beta chain) came up many times. Building the TCR beta libraries relied on iRepertoire HTBI primers, and CDR3 regions underwent Arm-PCR. MiXCR, applied by TCRdb to the multiplex PCR reads, yields one record per CDR3 protein. The data hold a few hundred thousand distinct CDR3 sequences, with 10% to 15% observed a single time. The record originates from a study of regulatory T cells in long-lasting Graves disease. About the research overall: Antithyroid drugs had been taken under 3 months by newly diagnosed Graves' patients.

Time point noted: newly diagnosed GD, antithyroid drugs for less than 3 months. With RNA extracted from PBMCs as input, the TCR library was made. Patient provenance is recorded as an endocrinology department in Xi'an, China. Germline CDR1 and CDR2: SGHVS and FQNEAQ. CDR3 length: 12 amino acids. V was clipped by 2 bases and J by 2 bases, with 4 bases between them. The data also belong to a second study, concerning T cells in Graves' hyperthyroidism and ophthalmopathy.

This sequence joins TRBV7-8 and TRBJ2-7; D is unclear. This sample comprised peripheral blood mononuclear cells (PBMCs), obtained at new diagnosis, from a patient treated with antithyroid drugs. This receptor was obtained from a woman aged 18 to 35 with Graves disease. CDR3 coding DNA: TGTGCCAGCAGCTTAATACCCTACGAGCAGTACTTC. Translated: CASSLIPYEQYF.